This TCR beta chain originates from a study of control samples from healthy donors and cancer patients. The count of this clone is one. TCRdb's copy holds only in-frame clones and misses some; the assay was immunoSEQ multiplex PCR. The table shows 130,000 or so clones, with around nine tenths occurring only once. The germline V gene has CDR1 KGHSH and CDR2 LQKENI. The CDR3 is 13 amino acids. Between the trimmed V and J ends, which lost 3 bases and 7 bases, there was a span of 12 bases. The V gene is TRBV18, the J gene TRBJ1-2; no clear D gene. Source material: blood. This receptor was taken from a man younger than 45 in good health. Here the CDR3 DNA reads TGTGCCAGCTCACCGGGGAGTATCCCTGGCTACACCTTC. Encoded protein: CASSPGSIPGYTF.